The next 28 T cell receptor beta chains were all read from a single sample in a study of T cell clones after liver transplantation. Sequencing used immunoSEQ multiplex PCR; TCRdb keeps in-frame clones, though not all of them. Of 24,000 or so clones in the sample, 55% to 75% were seen once. The sequences come from CD4+ T cells from blood, collected before liver transplant. The receptors were sampled from a human donor who received a liver transplant.

The CDR3 spells CAWSVAPANNEQFF. In DNA form, the CDR3 reads TGTGCCTGGAGTGTAGCCCCAGCGAACAATGAGCAGTTCTTC. The chain carries TRBV30 and TRBJ2-1; D is unresolved. Trimming removed 0 bases from V and 5 bases from J, with 11 bases in between. Per the germline V gene, CDR1 is GTSNPN and CDR2 is SVGIG (reference sequence). The CDR3 covers 14 residues.

V and J are TRBV9 and TRBJ1-4, with unresolved D. The germline V gene has CDR1 SGDLS and CDR2 YYNGEE. The CDR3 loop spans 15 amino acids. V was clipped by 1 base and J by 3 bases, with 10 bases between them. The CDR3 DNA reads as TGTGCCAGCAGCGTAACCATTGGGGCTAATGAAAAACTGTTTTTT. This encodes CASSVTIGANEKLFF.

The CDR3 is CASSLQLNSGRRANEQFF. For the CDR3, the DNA is TGTGCCAGCAGCTTACAACTAAATAGCGGGAGACGGGCCAATGAGCAGTTCTTC. The chain carries TRBV11-3 and TRBJ2-1; 9 bases map to TRBD2. Trimming took 2 bases from V and 6 from J; bases not matched to a gene: 14. The CDR3 has 18 residues. Germline V gene sequence: CDR1 SGHNT, CDR2 YENEEA.

This clone was detected only a few times. The chain's CDR3 is CSVEDSGFLGYTF. As DNA, the CDR3 is TGCAGCGTTGAAGATTCAGGATTTCTTGGCTACACCTTC. This sequence joins TRBV29-1 and TRBJ1-2; no clear D gene. The CDR3 sequence is 13 residues long. V lost 0 bases, J lost 7 bases, and 12 bases lay in between. Germline loops: CDR1 SQVTM, CDR2 ANQGSEA.

The J gene is TRBJ2-3, the V gene TRBV5-6; 7 positions match TRBD1. Germline V CDR1 and CDR2: SGHDT, YYEEEE. V dropped 0 bases and J dropped 4; count of bases not matched to a gene: 5. The CDR3 loop spans 15 amino acids. CDR3 DNA: TGTGCCAGCAGCTTGGGAGACAGGGATCCAGATACGCAGTATTTT. As protein: CASSLGDRDPDTQYF.

CDR3 nucleotides: TGTGCCAGCAGCGTCGGGACTAGCGGGGGGTACGTTGAAGAGACCCAGTACTTC. Amino acid sequence: CASSVGTSGGYVEETQYF. This sequence joins TRBV9 and TRBJ2-5, with TRBD2 identical over 15 bases. This CDR3 contains 18 residues. Unmatched junction bases numbered 8, after V lost 2 bases and J lost 3 bases. Looked up from germline, CDR1 is SGDLS and CDR2 is YYNGEE.

This clone was counted a single time. The chain has TRBV5-4 and TRBJ2-3, with 7 bases matching TRBD2. The CDR3 consists of 17 residues. Germline trimming cut 1 base from V and 1 base from J; bases unmatched to any gene: 9. From germline, CDR1 is SGHNT and CDR2 YYREEE (reference sequence). As DNA, the CDR3 is TGTGCCAGCAGCTTGCAAGCGCGGGGAGGGCGCACAGATACGCAGTATTTT. Encoded protein: CASSLQARGGRTDTQYF.

V gene TRBV2 combines with J gene TRBJ2-3, with a possible D match to TRBD2 (5 bases). CDR1 is SNHLY and CDR2 is FYNNEI in the germline V gene. Trimming shortened V by 2 bases and J by 0 bases, and 12 bases separated the two germline ends. The length of the CDR3 is 16 residues. For the CDR3, the DNA is TGTGCCAGCAGTGAACCTCCTAGCACGAGCACAGATACGCAGTATTTT. This codes for CASSEPPSTSTDTQYF.

The rearrangement links TRBV9 to TRBJ1-1, with D perhaps TRBD1 (5 bases). CDR1 and CDR2 from the germline V gene are SGDLS and YYNGEE. CDR3 length: 15 amino acids. Between the trimmed V and J ends, which lost 4 bases and 3 bases, there was a span of 16 bases. The CDR3 region is CASSPGGTTDTEAFF. The CDR3 coding sequence is TGTGCCAGCAGCCCGGGGGGGACTACGGACACTGAAGCTTTCTTT.

This clone was found a few times. This chain joins TRBV6-1 and TRBJ2-7; 7 positions match TRBD1. In germline, CDR1 is MNHNS, CDR2 SASEGT. The CDR3 contains 15 residues. V trimming: 5 bases; J trimming: 0 bases; junction bases outside the gene matches: 7. The CDR3 here is CASSNGQVSSYEQYF. DNA for the CDR3: TGTGCCAGCAGTAATGGACAGGTTTCCTCCTACGAGCAGTACTTC.

The genes are TRBV5-8 and TRBJ2-5; 8 positions match TRBD1. Germline V gene lookup returns CDR1 SGHTS and CDR2 YDEGEE. The CDR3 sequence is 15 residues long. J was trimmed by 5 bases and V by 2 bases; bases with no gene match: 8. This chain's CDR3 is CASSFGSGGGETQYF. The CDR3 nucleotides read TGTGCCAGCAGCTTCGGCTCAGGGGGCGGGGAGACCCAGTACTTC.

V gene TRBV7-9 combines with J gene TRBJ1-2, with D tentatively TRBD1 (6 bases). Per germline, CDR1 SEHNR and CDR2 FQNEAQ (reference sequence). CDR3 size: 13 residues. The V gene lost 1 base and the J gene lost 8 bases, with 11 bases spanning the gap. CDR3 amino acids: CASSLEQGRGYTF. The CDR3 region has the DNA TGTGCCAGCAGCTTAGAGCAGGGGAGAGGCTACACCTTC.

The V gene is TRBV6-1, the J gene TRBJ2-3; D may be TRBD2 (5 bases). The CDR3 is made up of 13 amino acids. Deletions cut 6 bases from V and 6 bases from J, with 13 bases between. CDR1 MNHNS and CDR2 SASEGT come from the germline V gene. CDR3 residues: CASRVASMDTQYF. CDR3 DNA: TGTGCCAGCAGGGTGGCTAGCATGGATACGCAGTATTTT.

This clone was seen a handful of times. The chain carries TRBV7-6 and TRBJ2-5; 12 positions agree with TRBD2. V was pared by 0 bases and J by 5 bases, with 4 bases of the junction left unmatched. CDR3 length equals 16 residues. The germline V gene encodes CDR1 SGHVS and CDR2 FNYEAQ. DNA for the CDR3: TGTGCCAGCAGCTTAGCGGCTAGCGGGGGGGCCGAGACCCAGTACTTC. Its protein is CASSLAASGGAETQYF.

This clone is classed as medium-sized. V is TRBV2 and J is TRBJ1-4, with TRBD1 identical over 8 bases. The germline CDR1 and CDR2 sequences are SNHLY and FYNNEI. The CDR3 is 16 residues long. J was trimmed by 7 bases and V by 5 bases; bases with no gene match: 12. CDR3 in amino acids: CASSYSLTGEGEKLFF. As DNA, the CDR3 is TGTGCCAGCAGTTATTCCTTGACAGGGGAAGGTGAAAAACTGTTTTTT.

DNA for the CDR3: TGTGCCAGCAGCTTAGCCGGGCCCAAAGGGCAGTTCTTC. It translates to CASSLAGPKGQFF. The rearrangement links TRBV7-2 to TRBJ2-1; D is undetermined. The CDR3 has 13 residues. The V end was cut by 0 bases, the J end by 12 bases, with 12 bases between. Looked up from germline, CDR1 is SGHTA and CDR2 is FQGNSA.

The chain is built from TRBV11-3 and TRBJ1-2; D is perhaps TRBD1 (5 bases). Germline V lookup: CDR1 SGHNT, CDR2 YENEEA. V was cut by 4 bases and J by 7 bases, with 10 bases left in between. The CDR3 is 12 amino acids. CDR3 residues: CASSSRTFGYTF. The CDR3 nucleotides read TGTGCCAGCAGCTCCCGGACATTTGGCTACACCTTC.

This sequence joins TRBV7-9 and TRBJ1-1; maybe TRBD1 (6 bases). V lost 8 bases to trimming and J lost 1 base, with 11 bases between them. The CDR3 spans 13 residues. Per germline, CDR1 SEHNR and CDR2 FQNEAQ (reference sequence). Written as DNA, the CDR3 is TGTGCCAGCCGGGACACACGGAACACTGAAGCTTTCTTT. This encodes CASRDTRNTEAFF.

There are a few counts of this clone. This chain joins TRBV5-1 and TRBJ2-7, with TRBD2 matching over 8 bases. Germline V gene lookup returns CDR1 SGHRS and CDR2 YFSETQ. CDR3 length: 15 amino acids. After removal of 4 bases from V and 4 bases from J, the junction contained 10 bases not matched to a gene. The CDR3: CASSQLGGAGYEQYF. DNA of the CDR3: TGCGCCAGCAGCCAACTCGGGGGGGCTGGATACGAGCAGTACTTC.

The V gene is TRBV5-1, the J gene TRBJ2-1; a weak D match, TRBD2 (5 bases). V lost 2 bases and J lost 5, with 8 bases in between. Germline V CDR1 and CDR2: SGHRS, YFSETQ. The CDR3 consists of 13 residues. In nucleotides, the CDR3 is TGCGCCAGCAGCTTTAGCGCCCACAATGAGCAGTTCTTC. It encodes CASSFSAHNEQFF. The complete variable domain, with remaining parts taken from reference TRBV5-1 and TRBJ2-1, reads KAGVTQTPRYLIKTRGQQVTLSCSPISGHRSVSWYQQTPGQGLQFLFEYFSETQRNKGNFPGRFSGRQFSNSRSEMNVSTLELGDSALYLCASSFSAHNEQFFGPGTRLTVL.

This chain uses TRBV5-6 with TRBJ2-7; possible D gene TRBD1, 6 bases. V lost 1 base and J 5 bases, leaving 10 bases between the germline ends. Germline assignment: CDR1 SGHDT and CDR2 YYEEEE. The CDR3 runs to 13 residues. The DNA for the CDR3 is TGTGCCAGCAGCTTGTACCCAGGGGACGAGCAGTACTTC. This encodes CASSLYPGDEQYF.

The gene calls are TRBV29-1 and TRBJ2-4; 8 bases fit TRBD2. Germline loops: CDR1 SQVTM, CDR2 ANQGSEA. The CDR3 extends over 17 amino acids. Losses at the gene ends were 1 base for V and 4 bases for J; bases not matched to a gene: 12. The CDR3: CSVEGGLERGTKNIQYF. The CDR3, as DNA: TGCAGCGTTGAAGGGGGACTAGAAAGGGGTACTAAAAACATTCAGTACTTC.

The chain combines TRBV5-1 with TRBJ1-3; weak D call: TRBD1 (6 bases). V was cut by 6 bases and J by 3 bases, with 19 bases left in between. This CDR3 spans 16 amino acids. Germline V CDR1 and CDR2: SGHRS, YFSETQ. CDR3 DNA: TGCGCCAGCACCTCGGGGCCGGGGGCATATGGAAACACCATATATTTT. The encoded protein is CASTSGPGAYGNTIYF.

The V call is TRBV27, the J call TRBJ2-3, with D perhaps matching TRBD2 (5 bases). The CDR3 loop spans 19 amino acids. Looked up from germline, CDR1 is MNHEY and CDR2 is SMNVEV (reference sequence). Trimming took off 2 bases at V and 0 bases at J, with 21 bases between the two ends. The CDR3 DNA reads as TGTGCCAGCAGTTTAGAGGGTAGTTGGACCACCCCTAGCACAGATACGCAGTATTTT. Translated, it gives CASSLEGSWTTPSTDTQYF.

This clone was picked up a small number of times. The V call is TRBV6-5, the J call TRBJ1-2, with D perhaps matching TRBD1 (6 bases). The germline gives CDR1 MNHEY, CDR2 SVGAGI. Trimming stripped 6 bases from V and 4 bases from J, with 12 bases between. The CDR3 loop spans 13 amino acids. CDR3 sequence reads: CASSPGGRYGYTF. The CDR3 DNA reads as TGTGCCAGCAGCCCCGGGGGCCGCTATGGCTACACCTTC.

The chain uses TRBV4-1 and TRBJ2-3; D remains ambiguous. V dropped 1 base and J dropped 0 bases, with 5 bases sitting between them. In germline, CDR1 is MGHRA, CDR2 YSYEKL. The CDR3 totals 14 residues. The CDR3 here is CASSQGHSTDTQYF. The CDR3 DNA is TGCGCCAGCAGCCAAGGCCACAGCACAGATACGCAGTATTTT.

The sample holds a few counts of this clone. The rearrangement uses TRBV7-6 and TRBJ2-2; D is unresolved. V was shortened by 2 bases and J by 7 bases, with 5 bases between the two germline ends. Germline V CDR1 and CDR2: SGHVS, FNYEAQ. This CDR3 comprises 12 residues. The CDR3 reads CASSLRIGELFF. DNA for the CDR3: TGTGCCAGCAGCTTACGTATCGGGGAGCTGTTTTTT.

This clone has more than one count but fewer than ten. V is TRBV6-5 and J is TRBJ2-1; 11 positions match TRBD2. From germline, CDR1 is MNHEY and CDR2 SVGAGI. The CDR3 length is 16 residues. V dropped 0 bases and J dropped 4; count of bases not matched to a gene: 2. The CDR3: CASSYSASGGYNEQFF. Written as DNA, the CDR3 is TGTGCCAGCAGTTACTCCGCTAGCGGGGGGTACAATGAGCAGTTCTTC.